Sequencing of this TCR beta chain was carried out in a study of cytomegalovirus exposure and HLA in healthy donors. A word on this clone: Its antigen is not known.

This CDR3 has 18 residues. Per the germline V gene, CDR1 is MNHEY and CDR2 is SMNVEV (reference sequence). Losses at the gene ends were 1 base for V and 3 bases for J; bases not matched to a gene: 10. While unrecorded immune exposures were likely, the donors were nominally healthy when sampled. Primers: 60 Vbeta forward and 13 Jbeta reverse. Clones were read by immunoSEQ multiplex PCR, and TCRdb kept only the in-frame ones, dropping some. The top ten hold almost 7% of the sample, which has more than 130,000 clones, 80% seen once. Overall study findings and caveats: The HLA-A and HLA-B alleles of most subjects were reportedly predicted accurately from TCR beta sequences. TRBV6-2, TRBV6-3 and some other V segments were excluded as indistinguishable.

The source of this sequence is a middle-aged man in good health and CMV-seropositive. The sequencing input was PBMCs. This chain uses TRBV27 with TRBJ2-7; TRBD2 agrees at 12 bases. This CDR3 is CASSLLGTSGPLGYEQYF. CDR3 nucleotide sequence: TGTGCCAGCAGTTTATTAGGGACTAGCGGGCCTTTGGGCTACGAGCAGTACTTC.